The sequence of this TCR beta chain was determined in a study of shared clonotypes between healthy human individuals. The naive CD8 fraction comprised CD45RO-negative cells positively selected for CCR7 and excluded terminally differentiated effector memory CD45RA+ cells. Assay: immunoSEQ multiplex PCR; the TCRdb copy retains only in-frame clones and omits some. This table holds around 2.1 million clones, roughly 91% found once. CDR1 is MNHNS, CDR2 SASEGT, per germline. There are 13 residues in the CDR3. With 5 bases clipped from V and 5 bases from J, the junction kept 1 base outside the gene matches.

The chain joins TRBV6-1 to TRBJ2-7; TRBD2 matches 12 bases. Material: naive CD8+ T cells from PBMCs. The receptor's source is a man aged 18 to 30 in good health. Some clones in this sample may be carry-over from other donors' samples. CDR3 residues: CASSWTSGNEQYF. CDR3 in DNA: TGTGCCAGCAGTTGGACTAGCGGGAACGAGCAGTACTTC.